This entry lists 18 T cell receptor beta chains sequenced from one sample in a study of shared clonotypes between healthy human individuals. Clones were sequenced by immunoSEQ multiplex PCR, and TCRdb holds only the in-frame ones, with some missing. The sample shows roughly 2.5 million clones, approximately 90% of them seen only once. The source material was naive CD4+ T cells sorted from blood. As to subset: CD45RA+ positively selected. The receptors derive from a man aged 18 to 29 in good health.

This chain links TRBV2 with TRBJ2-5; 7 bases line up with TRBD2. Germline loops: CDR1 SNHLY, CDR2 FYNNEI. CDR3 length: 12 residues. Trimming cost V 7 bases and J 4 bases; bases outside gene matches: 3. CDR3 sequence reads: CASKLASETQYF. In DNA, the CDR3 is TGTGCCAGCAAACTAGCGTCAGAGACCCAGTACTTC.

This chain joins TRBV30 and TRBJ2-5, with a possible D match to TRBD2 (5 bases). V was cut by 2 bases and J by 5 bases, with 9 bases left in between. The CDR3 totals 12 residues. Germline-derived CDR1 and CDR2 are GTSNPN and SVGIG (reference sequence). The CDR3 is CAWSRTGETQYF. Here the CDR3 DNA reads TGTGCCTGGAGTCGGACGGGGGAGACCCAGTACTTC.

The rearrangement links TRBV18 to TRBJ2-5, with D possibly matching TRBD1 (6 bases). Germline V gene lookup returns CDR1 KGHSH and CDR2 LQKENI. Trimming removed 1 base from V and 4 bases from J, with 13 bases in between. CDR3 length: 15 residues. CDR3 loop: CASSPQQGQAETQYF. The CDR3 DNA is TGTGCCAGCTCACCACAACAGGGTCAGGCAGAGACCCAGTACTTC. Full variable domain (remainder filled in from reference TRBV18 and TRBJ2-5): NAGVMQNPRHLVRRRGQEARLRCSPMKGHSHVYWYRQLPEEGLKFMVYLQKENIIDESGMPKERFSAEFPKEGPSILRIQQVVRGDSAAYFCASSPQQGQAETQYFGPGTRLLVL.

The chain employs TRBV11-2 and TRBJ2-3; 8 bases map to TRBD2. CDR1 and CDR2 (germline): SGHAT, FQNNGV. After removal of 5 bases from V and 3 bases from J, the junction contained 4 bases not matched to a gene. The CDR3 contains 14 residues. The CDR3 is CASSPSGLTDTQYF. CDR3 sequence (DNA): TGTGCCAGCAGCCCTAGCGGGTTAACAGATACGCAGTATTTT.

The rearrangement joins TRBV7-9 to TRBJ2-7, with D possibly TRBD2 on 5 matching bases. The germline CDR1 and CDR2 sequences are SEHNR and FQNEAQ (reference sequence). This CDR3 contains 14 residues. Trimming took off 3 bases at V and 2 bases at J, with 11 bases between the two ends. DNA of the CDR3: TGTGCCAGCAGCTTTGAGGGTTTGCCCTACGAGCAGTACTTC. Its translation: CASSFEGLPYEQYF.

The J gene is TRBJ2-7, the V gene TRBV6-1; D remains ambiguous. Trimming cost V 11 bases and J 2 bases, with 19 bases left between them. CDR3 size: 14 residues. The V gene's germline CDR1 is MNHNS and CDR2 SASEGT. CDR3 region: CASPKENNPYEQYF. Here the CDR3 DNA reads TGTGCCTCCCCCAAAGAAAATAATCCCTACGAGCAGTACTTC.

About this clone itself: Other DNA sequences in the same sample also yield this CDR3. V is TRBV7-8 and J is TRBJ1-1; D not resolved. The germline V gene encodes CDR1 SGHVS and CDR2 FQNEAQ. The CDR3 is 12 amino acids. V lost 5 bases and J lost 1, with 5 bases in between. CDR3 coding DNA: TGTGCCAGCAGCCCGAGGAACACTGAAGCTTTCTTT. Its protein is CASSPRNTEAFF.

The chain combines TRBV11-3 with TRBJ2-3; 9 positions match TRBD2. With 0 bases clipped from V and 5 bases from J, the junction kept 6 bases outside the gene matches. CDR1 and CDR2 from the germline V gene are SGHNT and YENEEA. The CDR3 runs 16 residues. CDR3 coding DNA: TGTGCCAGCAGCTTAGATGCGGGGGGGCGTGGAGATACGCAGTATTTT. Encoded protein: CASSLDAGGRGDTQYF.

V and J are TRBV2 and TRBJ2-7; D gene ambiguous. CDR1 and CDR2 (germline): SNHLY, FYNNEI. CDR3 length: 10 amino acids. Trimming pared 6 bases from V and 6 bases from J, leaving 6 bases between. Written as DNA, the CDR3 is TGTGCCAGCAGAAGAGGCGAGCAGTACTTC. This gives the protein CASRRGEQYF.

The chain couples TRBV7-2 to TRBJ2-7; 11 bases map to TRBD2. This CDR3 comprises 14 residues. The J segment lost 3 bases and the V segment lost 5 bases, leaving 3 bases of the junction unmatched. Germline V gives CDR1 SGHTA, CDR2 FQGNSA. The CDR3 sequence is CASSKTSGNYEQYF. CDR3 sequence (DNA): TGTGCCAGCAGCAAGACTAGCGGGAACTACGAGCAGTACTTC.

CDR3 residues: CASSIPTRGLYGYTF. Here the CDR3 DNA reads TGTGCCAGCAGCATTCCTACAAGGGGGCTCTATGGCTACACCTTC. V is TRBV21-1 and J is TRBJ1-2; the table's TRBD1 call for D was not verified on the DNA. TRBV21-1 is recorded as a pseudogene. The CDR3 has 15 amino acids.

The chain carries TRBV10-3 and TRBJ2-5; D may be TRBD2 (5 bases). Matching the DNA end better, TRBJ2-7 makes the J call doubtful. The CDR3 runs 13 residues. Germline values: CDR1 ENHRY, CDR2 SYGVKD. The CDR3 loop is CAISETGTYEQYF. The CDR3 DNA follows: TGTGCCATCAGTGAGACGGGAACCTACGAGCAGTACTTC.

As concerns this clone: Other DNA sequences of this sample code for an identical CDR3. The chain couples TRBV18 to TRBJ1-1, with D uncertain. V gave up 1 base and J gave up 1 base, with 4 bases separating them. Germline V CDR1 and CDR2: KGHSH, LQKENI. CDR3 length equals 13 residues. In DNA, the CDR3 is TGTGCCAGCTCACCACTACAGAACACTGAAGCTTTCTTT. It yields the protein CASSPLQNTEAFF. The variable domain in full, with the rest retrieved from reference TRBV18 and TRBJ1-1, is NAGVMQNPRHLVRRRGQEARLRCSPMKGHSHVYWYRQLPEEGLKFMVYLQKENIIDESGMPKERFSAEFPKEGPSILRIQQVVRGDSAAYFCASSPLQNTEAFFGQGTRLTVV.

This chain uses TRBV7-9 with TRBJ2-3; D not resolved. CDR1 and CDR2 (germline): SEHNR, FQNEAQ (reference sequence). The CDR3 length is 12 residues. V was shortened by 4 bases and J by 8 bases, with 10 bases between the two germline ends. The CDR3 here is CASSSLLGTQYF. The CDR3 DNA is TGTGCCAGCAGCTCCCTTTTGGGTACGCAGTATTTT.

The chain has TRBV9 and TRBJ2-2; D gene ambiguous. This CDR3 has 13 residues. Germline V gives CDR1 SGDLS, CDR2 YYNGEE. Trimming removed 0 bases at V and 6 bases at J, with 6 bases between. The CDR3 sequence is CASSVVPAGELFF. DNA for the CDR3: TGTGCCAGCAGCGTAGTTCCAGCCGGGGAGCTGTTTTTT.

The CDR3 loop reads CASRPGTGSSPLHF. CDR3 nucleotide sequence: TGTGCCAGCAGACCCGGGACAGGGAGTTCACCCCTCCACTTT. The chain couples TRBV5-6 to TRBJ1-6; 9 nucleotides align to TRBD1. This CDR3 comprises 14 residues. The V segment lost 5 bases and the J segment 9 bases; nucleotides outside the gene matches: 6. The V gene's germline CDR1 is SGHDT and CDR2 YYEEEE.

J is TRBJ1-1 and V is TRBV5-1; 8 bases are shared with TRBD1. Germline V gives CDR1 SGHRS, CDR2 YFSETQ. CDR3 length equals 15 residues. Trimming removed 4 bases from V and 5 bases from J; junction bases left unmatched: 10. CDR3: CASSRDRPSGTEAFF. The CDR3 DNA is TGCGCCAGCAGCCGGGACAGGCCAAGTGGGACTGAAGCTTTCTTT.

The rearrangement joins TRBV6-1 to TRBJ2-7; D ambiguous. The length of the CDR3 is 10 residues. Germline CDR1 and CDR2: MNHNS and SASEGT. Trimming took 8 bases from V and 6 from J, leaving 8 bases between them. DNA for the CDR3: TGTGCCAGCCGGACGCTCGAGCAGTACTTC. Its translation: CASRTLEQYF.